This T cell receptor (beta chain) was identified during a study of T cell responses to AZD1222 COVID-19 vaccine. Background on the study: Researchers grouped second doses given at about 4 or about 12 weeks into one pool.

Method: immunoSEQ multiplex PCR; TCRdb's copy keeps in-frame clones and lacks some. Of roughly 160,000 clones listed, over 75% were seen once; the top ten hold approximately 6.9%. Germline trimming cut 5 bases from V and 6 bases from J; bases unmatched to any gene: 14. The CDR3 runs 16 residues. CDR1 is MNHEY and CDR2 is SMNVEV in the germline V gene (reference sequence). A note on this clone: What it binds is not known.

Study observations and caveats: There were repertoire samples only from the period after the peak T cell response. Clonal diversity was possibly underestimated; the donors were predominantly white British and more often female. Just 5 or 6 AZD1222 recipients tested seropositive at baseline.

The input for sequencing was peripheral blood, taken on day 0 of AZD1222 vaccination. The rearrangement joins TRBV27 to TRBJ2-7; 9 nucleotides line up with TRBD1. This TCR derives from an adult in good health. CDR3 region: CASSPSAGGQGLEQYF. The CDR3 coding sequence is TGTGCCAGCAGTCCCTCCGCCGGGGGACAGGGACTCGAGCAGTACTTC.